The 14 T cell receptor beta chains reported below all come from one sample, sequenced in a study of cytomegalovirus exposure and HLA in healthy donors. The primer mix had 60 Vbeta and 13 Jbeta primers. Clones were sequenced by immunoSEQ multiplex PCR, and TCRdb holds only the in-frame ones, with some missing. The sample records around 100,000 clones, roughly 70% being singletons. The sequencing input was PBMCs. These receptors all come from a woman aged 25 to 39 in good health and CMV-seronegative.

This chain uses TRBV2 with TRBJ2-3; 8 bases fit TRBD2. J gave up 4 bases and V 5 bases, and 8 bases lay outside the gene matches. Germline CDR1 is SNHLY and CDR2 is FYNNEI. The CDR3 spans 15 residues. This CDR3 reads CASSNSAGDPDTQYF. In DNA, the CDR3 is TGTGCCAGCAGTAATTCAGCGGGAGACCCAGATACGCAGTATTTT.

This clone was seen a handful of times. The CDR3 loop is CSVGIRTSTDTQYF. CDR3 sequence (DNA): TGCAGCGTTGGCATCCGGACTAGCACAGATACGCAGTATTTT. The rearrangement links TRBV29-1 to TRBJ2-3, with D maybe TRBD2 (5 bases). This CDR3 spans 14 amino acids. Trimming shortened V by 4 bases and J by 0 bases, and 11 bases separated the two germline ends. Germline CDR1 SQVTM, CDR2 ANQGSEA.

This clone was picked up a small number of times. CDR3 bases: TGTGCCAGCAGCGCACGACAGGGTTCAGGCAACTATGGCTACACCTTC. Amino acids: CASSARQGSGNYGYTF. This chain links TRBV4-2 with TRBJ1-2; TRBD1 matches at 7 bases. The germline V gene has CDR1 LGHNA and CDR2 YNFKEQ. With V trimmed by 5 bases and J by 2 bases, 11 bases remained unmatched. The CDR3 has 16 residues.

V and J are TRBV6-5 and TRBJ1-1; unclear D gene. From germline, CDR1 is MNHEY and CDR2 SVGAGI. CDR3 length equals 15 residues. The V end lost 6 bases, the J end lost 2 bases, and 16 bases lay between the germline ends. The CDR3 protein is CASSPDFRANTEAFF. The CDR3 nucleotides read TGTGCCAGCAGCCCCGACTTTCGAGCTAACACTGAAGCTTTCTTT.

This chain joins TRBV6-1 and TRBJ1-1; D perhaps matches TRBD1 (6 bases). Between the trimmed V and J ends, which lost 6 bases and 8 bases, there was a span of 16 bases. This CDR3 is 13 amino acids long. Germline V gene sequence: CDR1 MNHNS, CDR2 SASEGT. CDR3 nucleotide sequence: TGTGCCAGCAGCGAGTACCCTCAGGGGGAAGCTTTCTTT. It yields the protein CASSEYPQGEAFF.

In its sample, this clone was seen once. CDR3 protein: CASSLLDNQPQHF. For the CDR3, the DNA is TGTGCCAGCAGCTTATTAGACAATCAGCCCCAGCATTTT. This chain joins TRBV7-8 and TRBJ1-5; D is undetermined. The CDR3 runs 13 residues. V was trimmed by 2 bases and J by 3 bases, leaving 5 bases between them. The germline V gene has CDR1 SGHVS and CDR2 FQNEAQ.

The rearrangement joins TRBV9 to TRBJ2-7, with D possibly being TRBD1 (5 bases). The germline V gene encodes CDR1 SGDLS and CDR2 YYNGEE. Trimming shortened V by 0 bases and J by 2 bases, and 9 bases separated the two germline ends. The CDR3 spans 14 residues. The DNA of the CDR3 is TGTGCCAGCAGCGTAGATCAGGGCCCCTACGAGCAGTACTTC. It is translated as CASSVDQGPYEQYF.

The chain joins TRBV29-1 to TRBJ2-5; D gene uncertain. This CDR3 contains 12 residues. CDR1 is SQVTM, CDR2 ANQGSEA, per germline. Trimming shortened V by 5 bases and J by 1 base, and 8 bases separated the two germline ends. CDR3 nucleotide sequence: TGCAGCGTTCGCACAGTCCAAGAGACCCAGTACTTC. Amino acid sequence: CSVRTVQETQYF. The full variable domain, completed using reference TRBV29-1 and TRBJ2-5, is SAVISQKPSRDICQRGTSLTIQCQVDSQVTMMFWYRQQPGQSLTLIATANQGSEATYESGFVIDKFPISRPNLTFSTLTVSNMSPEDSSIYLCSVRTVQETQYFGPGTRLLVL.

The genes are TRBV5-1 and TRBJ2-7; D remains unclear. Looked up from germline, CDR1 is SGHRS and CDR2 is YFSETQ. CDR3 length equals 13 residues. The ends were cut back, 0 bases at V and 2 bases at J, with 6 bases in the middle. The DNA of the CDR3 is TGCGCCAGCAGCTTGGACAGACCCTACGAGCAGTACTTC. Translating it yields CASSLDRPYEQYF.

This rearrangement joins TRBV25-1 to TRBJ1-2; TRBD1 aligns across 9 bases. Unmatched junction bases numbered 5, after V lost 2 bases and J lost 4 bases. The CDR3 totals 15 residues. Germline CDR1 reads MGHDK; CDR2 reads SYGVNS. CDR3 coding DNA: TGTGCCAGCAGTGAACCGGGACAGGGTTTCTATGGCTACACCTTC. This sequence encodes CASSEPGQGFYGYTF.

This clone showed up just a few times. The rearrangement links TRBV5-6 to TRBJ1-2, with D possibly being TRBD1 (5 bases). CDR3 length: 14 amino acids. The V gene's germline CDR1 is SGHDT and CDR2 YYEEEE. V shed 2 bases and J shed 2 bases, with 10 bases lying between them. CDR3 sequence reads: CASSFQGLNYGYTF. The DNA of the CDR3 is TGTGCCAGCAGCTTCCAGGGCCTAAACTATGGCTACACCTTC.

This clone was seen a few times. The chain recombines TRBV5-5 with TRBJ1-5; possible D gene TRBD1, 6 bases. The ends were cut back, 3 bases at V and 3 bases at J, with 10 bases in the middle. CDR1 SGHKS and CDR2 YYEKEE come from the germline V gene (reference sequence). This CDR3 contains 14 residues. The chain's CDR3 is CASSSRQANQPQHF. DNA of the CDR3: TGTGCCAGCAGCTCTCGACAGGCCAATCAGCCCCAGCATTTT.

This clone has more than one count but fewer than ten. The V call is TRBV4-2, the J call TRBJ2-5; 8 nucleotides agree with TRBD1. Germline CDR1 reads LGHNA; CDR2 reads YNFKEQ. Unmatched junction bases numbered 7, after V lost 0 bases and J lost 7 bases. CDR3 length: 15 residues. CDR3 amino acids: CASSQDRGTGGTQYF. The CDR3 nucleotides read TGTGCCAGCAGCCAAGATAGGGGAACAGGGGGGACCCAGTACTTC.

The chain employs TRBV19 and TRBJ1-2; D perhaps matches TRBD1 (5 bases). Per germline, CDR1 LNHDA and CDR2 SQIVND (reference sequence). V lost 5 bases and J 7 bases, leaving 17 bases between the germline ends. This CDR3 is 14 amino acids long. The CDR3 DNA sequence: TGTGCCAGTAGTTTGGGACTGACGGGCTCTGGCTACACCTTC. Encoded protein: CASSLGLTGSGYTF.